This is a list of T cell receptor beta chains from one sample in a study of CD8+ T cells in alopecia areata. Libraries were prepared by immunoSEQ multiplex PCR; TCRdb keeps only in-frame clonotypes and omits some of them. This sample has 150,000 to 200,000 clones; about three fifths occur once, and the top ten carry approximately 1.3%. The sample in question was CD4+ T cells sorted from blood, obtained around week 50, from a patient treated with tofacitinib. Source of these receptors: a human donor with alopecia areata. Both conserved end residues are part of each CDR3. D genes are given only for firm matches. Clone size is not always given. Where it is, it says once, few, many or a class for expanded clones.

d_gene	v_gene	j_gene	abundance	CDR3aa	CDR3nt
NA	TRBV30	TRBJ1-2	NA	CAWSRDYGYTF	TGTGCCTGGAGTCGCGACTATGGCTACACCTTC
NA	TRBV28	TRBJ1-5	NA	CASSLNSNQPQHF	TGTGCCAGCAGCCTCAATAGCAATCAGCCCCAGCATTTT
TRBD1	TRBV14	TRBJ2-7	NA	CASSQYTGQGNEQYF	TGTGCCAGCAGCCAGTACACGGGACAGGGGAACGAGCAGTACTTC
NA	TRBV29-1	TRBJ1-2	NA	CSVERGGVAVTF	TGCAGCGTTGAAAGAGGGGGGGTCGCGGTCACCTTC
NA	TRBV29-1	TRBJ1-2	NA	CSTGSSYGYTF	TGCAGCACGGGGTCCAGCTATGGCTACACCTTC
TRBD1	TRBV4-3	TRBJ2-3	few	CASSHRGQGTDTQYF	TGCGCCAGCAGCCACCGAGGACAGGGAACAGATACGCAGTATTTT
NA	TRBV14	TRBJ1-2	NA	CASSHGQYGYTF	TGTGCCAGCAGCCACGGGCAGTATGGCTACACCTTC
NA	TRBV2	TRBJ1-1	once	CASSERGDGTEAFF	TGTGCCAGCAGTGAAAGGGGGGATGGGACTGAAGCTTTCTTT
TRBD1	TRBV29-1	TRBJ1-1	NA	CSGDRVGTEAFF	TGCAGCGGCGACAGGGTTGGGACTGAAGCTTTCTTT
NA	TRBV7-2	TRBJ2-1	NA	CASSLAGAGRFF	TGTGCCAGCAGCTTAGCGGGGGCGGGGAGGTTCTTC
NA	TRBV29-1	TRBJ2-3	few	CSARVRAPDTQYF	TGCAGCGCCAGGGTAAGGGCCCCAGATACGCAGTATTTT
NA	TRBV5-6	TRBJ1-2	NA	CASSPQQGNYGYTF	TGTGCCAGCAGCCCCCAACAGGGAAACTATGGCTACACCTTC
NA	TRBV5-5	TRBJ1-1	NA	CASSSILMNTEAFF	TGTGCCAGCAGCTCTATCTTGATGAACACTGAAGCTTTCTTT
NA	TRBV2	TRBJ1-4	few	CASSAQVVFF	TGTGCCAGCAGCGCACAGGTAGTGTTTTTT
NA	TRBV9	TRBJ1-1	NA	CASSVDRIDTEAFF	TGTGCCAGCAGCGTCGACAGGATAGACACTGAAGCTTTCTTT
NA	TRBV29-1	TRBJ2-1	NA	CSVVTGGNNEQFF	TGCAGCGTTGTGACTGGGGGGAACAATGAGCAGTTCTTC
TRBD1	TRBV18	TRBJ1-4	few	CASSPRDRDEKLFF	TGTGCCAGCTCACCTCGGGACAGGGATGAAAAACTGTTTTTT
NA	TRBV2	TRBJ1-2	NA	CASTDLGYTF	TGTGCCAGCACAGACCTTGGCTACACCTTC
NA	TRBV29-1	TRBJ2-7	few	CSVDETGLRYEQYF	TGCAGCGTTGATGAGACAGGCCTTCGGTACGAGCAGTACTTC
NA	TRBV6-6	TRBJ2-7	medium-sized	CASSPVSYEQYF	TGTGCCAGCTCTCCTGTGTCGTACGAGCAGTACTTC
TRBD2	TRBV7-9	TRBJ2-1	few	CASSLGLAGTNEQFF	TGTGCCAGCAGCTTGGGACTAGCGGGGACCAATGAGCAGTTCTTC
NA	TRBV5-1	TRBJ1-1	once	CASSLRMMNTEAFF	TGCGCCAGCAGTCTCCGGATGATGAACACTGAAGCTTTCTTT
NA	TRBV2	TRBJ1-2	NA	CASSEQTFNYGYTF	TGTGCCAGCAGCGAACAGACCTTTAACTATGGCTACACCTTC
NA	TRBV29-1	TRBJ1-1	few	CSVVPTSEAFF	TGCAGCGTTGTCCCCACAAGTGAAGCTTTCTTT
NA	TRBV30	TRBJ1-6	NA	CAWTPRQGNSPLHF	TGTGCCTGGACACCGCGGCAGGGTAATTCACCCCTCCACTTT
NA	TRBV30	TRBJ1-5	NA	CAWSGGAQWAQHF	TGTGCCTGGAGTGGGGGAGCTCAATGGGCCCAGCATTTT
NA	TRBV2	TRBJ1-6	many	CASSEGSILRGAPLHF	TGTGCCAGCAGTGAAGGGAGTATACTACGTGGCGCACCCCTCCACTTT
TRBD2	TRBV5-4	TRBJ2-1	NA	CASSDPTSLRYNEQFF	TGTGCCAGCAGCGACCCGACTAGCCTGAGGTACAATGAGCAGTTCTTC
TRBD1	TRBV30	TRBJ1-6	NA	CAWGGQENSPLHF	TGTGCCTGGGGAGGACAGGAGAATTCACCCCTCCACTTT
NA	TRBV30	TRBJ1-1	NA	CAWKRATEAFF	TGTGCCTGGAAACGCGCCACTGAAGCTTTCTTT
TRBD1	TRBV15	TRBJ2-7	NA	CATSARRDSSYEQYF	TGTGCCACCAGCGCCCGAAGGGACAGCTCCTACGAGCAGTACTTC
NA	TRBV5-6	TRBJ1-1	once	CASSPPQGRNTEAFF	TGTGCCAGCAGCCCCCCACAGGGTAGAAACACTGAAGCTTTCTTT
TRBD2	TRBV29-1	TRBJ2-5	few	CSGGLAATPKETQYF	TGCAGCGGTGGACTAGCGGCGACACCAAAAGAGACCCAGTACTTC
NA	TRBV7-9	TRBJ2-2	NA	CASSLVGNTGELFF	TGTGCCAGCAGCTTGGTGGGGAACACCGGGGAGCTGTTTTTT
NA	TRBV11-3	TRBJ1-6	NA	CASSPGSVSPLHF	TGTGCCAGCAGCCCCGGGTCTGTTTCACCCCTCCACTTT
NA	TRBV15	TRBJ2-5	NA	CATSRAGFWETQYF	TGTGCCACCAGCAGAGCAGGGTTCTGGGAGACCCAGTACTTC
NA	TRBV4-1	TRBJ2-1	once	CASSQGYSSYNEQFF	TGCGCCAGCAGCCAGGGATATAGCTCCTACAATGAGCAGTTCTTC
NA	TRBV29-1	TRBJ1-5	NA	CSVEDPGLSQPQHF	TGCAGCGTTGAAGATCCAGGGTTGAGTCAGCCCCAGCATTTT
TRBD1	TRBV7-2	TRBJ1-2	NA	CASSPGQGGAVYGYTF	TGTGCCAGCAGCCCGGGACAGGGCGGGGCCGTATATGGCTACACCTTC
TRBD1	TRBV20-1	TRBJ1-2	NA	CSARTGDGYTF	TGCAGTGCCCGGACAGGGGATGGCTACACCTTC